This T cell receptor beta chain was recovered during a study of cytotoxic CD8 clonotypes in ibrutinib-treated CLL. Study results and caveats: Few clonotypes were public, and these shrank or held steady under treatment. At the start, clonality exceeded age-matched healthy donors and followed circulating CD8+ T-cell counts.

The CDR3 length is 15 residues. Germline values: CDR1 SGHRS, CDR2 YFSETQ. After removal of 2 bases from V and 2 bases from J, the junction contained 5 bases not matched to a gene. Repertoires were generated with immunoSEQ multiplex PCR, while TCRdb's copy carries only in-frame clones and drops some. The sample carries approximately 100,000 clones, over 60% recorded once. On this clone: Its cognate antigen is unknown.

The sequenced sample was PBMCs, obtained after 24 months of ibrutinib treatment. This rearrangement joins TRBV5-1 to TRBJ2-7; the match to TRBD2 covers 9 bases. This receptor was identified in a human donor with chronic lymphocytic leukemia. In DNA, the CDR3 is TGCGCCAGCAGCTTACTAGCGGGTGATCCCTACGAGCAGTACTTC. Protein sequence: CASSLLAGDPYEQYF. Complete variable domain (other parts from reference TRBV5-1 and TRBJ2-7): KAGVTQTPRYLIKTRGQQVTLSCSPISGHRSVSWYQQTPGQGLQFLFEYFSETQRNKGNFPGRFSGRQFSNSRSEMNVSTLELGDSALYLCASSLLAGDPYEQYFGPGTRLTVT.